Below are 29 T cell receptor beta chains sequenced from a single sample in a study of T cell repertoires in cytomegalovirus infection. TCRdb reprocessed the reads with MiXCR, giving one entry per CDR3 protein. The table shows roughly 230,000 distinct CDR3 sequences, with 15% to 20% occurring only once. Sequencing was done on a sample of CD8+ T cells from PBMCs. The receptor set was obtained from a human donor in good health (CMV status not recorded). Some clones in this sample may be carry-over from other donors' samples.

This clonotype has just a few counts. V usage is TRBV4-2 and J usage is TRBJ1-5; TRBD1 aligns across 7 bases. CDR1 LGHNA and CDR2 YNFKEQ come from the germline V gene. V shed 0 bases, J shed 5 bases, and the junction held 10 bases outside the gene matches. CDR3 length: 17 amino acids. The CDR3, as DNA: TGTGCCAGCAGCCAAGATGTGGGCAGGGGGGCCCATCAGCCCCAGCATTTT. Translation gives CASSQDVGRGAHQPQHF.

The chain carries TRBV29-1 and TRBJ2-2; D gene uncertain. The CDR3 runs 12 residues. Germline CDR1 SQVTM, CDR2 ANQGSEA. V dropped 4 bases and J dropped 4 bases, with 7 bases sitting between them. CDR3 coding DNA: TGCAGCGTTGCATGGGGCACCGGGGAGCTGTTTTTT. Translated: CSVAWGTGELFF.

The chain uses TRBV10-3 and TRBJ2-1, with D perhaps matching TRBD1 (6 bases). Germline CDR1 is ENHRY and CDR2 is SYGVKD. The CDR3 consists of 16 residues. V lost 0 bases and J 3 bases, leaving 12 bases between the germline ends. CDR3 residues: CAISESAAGVYNEQFF. CDR3 bases: TGTGCCATCAGTGAGTCAGCGGCAGGGGTCTACAATGAGCAGTTCTTC.

This clonotype occurred a few times. The chain employs TRBV29-1 and TRBJ2-1, with D hard to call. This CDR3 is built from 16 residues. Per germline, CDR1 SQVTM and CDR2 ANQGSEA. Between the trimmed V and J ends, which lost 1 base and 4 bases, there was a span of 17 bases. The CDR3 sequence: CSVEGLIHRPYNEQFF. As DNA, the CDR3 is TGCAGCGTTGAAGGGTTAATCCACCGGCCATACAATGAGCAGTTCTTC.

This clonotype was picked up a small number of times. This chain joins TRBV6-2 or TRBV6-3 and TRBJ2-1, with D perhaps TRBD2 (6 bases). Germline V gene sequence: CDR1 MNHEY, CDR2 SVGEGT. The CDR3 is made up of 15 amino acids. The ends were cut back, 6 bases at V and 0 bases at J, with 12 bases in the middle. The CDR3 region has the DNA TGTGCCAGCAGCCCTGGACTATCCTCCTACAATGAGCAGTTCTTC. Protein sequence: CASSPGLSSYNEQFF.

The sample holds many counts of this clonotype. This rearrangement joins TRBV4-1 to TRBJ2-2, with 7 positions matching TRBD2. V lost 5 bases, J lost 1 base, and 7 bases stayed unmatched. CDR1 MGHRA and CDR2 YSYEKL come from the germline V gene. The CDR3 totals 16 residues. CDR3 nucleotides: TGCGCCAGCAGCACAGGAGCTAGCGGGAACACCGGGGAGCTGTTTTTT. Translation: CASSTGASGNTGELFF.

This clonotype has just a few counts. The chain combines TRBV28 with TRBJ2-7; 7 nucleotides agree with TRBD2. The CDR3 has 15 residues. V gave up 6 bases and J gave up 2 bases; unmatched junction bases: 10. Germline assignment: CDR1 MDHEN and CDR2 SYDVKM. The DNA of the CDR3 is TGTGCCAGCAGCCCCCTCCGGGGGGAAGCCTACGAGCAGTACTTC. This sequence encodes CASSPLRGEAYEQYF.

This chain connects TRBV29-1 to TRBJ2-5; D is possibly TRBD2 (7 bases). This CDR3 is built from 18 residues. V was clipped by 1 base and J by 5 bases, with 26 bases between them. Germline V CDR1 and CDR2: SQVTM, ANQGSEA. Written as DNA, the CDR3 is TGCAGCGTTGAAGGGTTGAGGTGGGGGGGCCTGGTACCGGAGACCCAGTACTTC. This translates into CSVEGLRWGGLVPETQYF.

The rearrangement joins TRBV6-5 to TRBJ1-1; tentatively, D is TRBD1 (5 bases). V was cut by 4 bases and J by 6 bases, with 15 bases left in between. Germline loops: CDR1 MNHEY, CDR2 SVGAGI. CDR3 size: 14 residues. The DNA of the CDR3 is TGTGCCAGCAGTTTAACTTCTGGGGGACCTGAAGCTTTCTTT. Its protein product is CASSLTSGGPEAFF.

This chain connects TRBV20-1 to TRBJ2-7, with D possibly TRBD2 on 5 matching bases. This CDR3 comprises 15 residues. V lost 1 base, J lost 0 bases, and 13 bases lay in between. Per the germline V gene, CDR1 is DFQATT and CDR2 is SNEGSKA (reference sequence). CDR3 region: CSARAGMGSSYEQYF. Here the CDR3 DNA reads TGCAGTGCTAGAGCCGGGATGGGGAGCTCCTACGAGCAGTACTTC.

This sequence joins TRBV11-2 and TRBJ1-1, with unresolved D. V lost 6 bases, J lost 0 bases, and 11 bases lay in between. This CDR3 has 14 amino acids. The germline CDR1 and CDR2 sequences are SGHAT and FQNNGV. The CDR3 region is CASSPDILNTEAFF. CDR3 nucleotides: TGTGCCAGCAGTCCAGACATTTTGAACACTGAAGCTTTCTTT.

This clonotype was seen at least ten times. The rearrangement uses TRBV28 and TRBJ2-7, with D tentatively TRBD1 (5 bases). The CDR3 spans 13 residues. V was trimmed by 2 bases and J by 3 bases, leaving 8 bases between them. Germline-derived CDR1 and CDR2 are MDHEN and SYDVKM. CDR3 DNA: TGTGCCAGCAGTTTAAGGGGCGGCTACGAGCAGTACTTC. The encoded protein is CASSLRGGYEQYF.

This chain joins TRBV5-4 and TRBJ2-5; D gene ambiguous. The CDR3 contains 15 residues. V was pared by 5 bases and J by 1 base, with 15 bases between. Germline V gene data show CDR1 as SGHNT and CDR2 as YYREEE (reference sequence). CDR3 loop: CASSIYGRSQETQYF. Written as DNA, the CDR3 is TGTGCCAGCAGTATATATGGACGGAGCCAAGAGACCCAGTACTTC.

J is TRBJ2-7 and V is TRBV13; 8 bases line up with TRBD1. The germline V gene has CDR1 PRHDT and CDR2 FYEKMQ (reference sequence). This CDR3 region has 15 residues. The V segment lost 5 bases and the J segment 4 bases; nucleotides outside the gene matches: 10. The CDR3 loop reads CASSPGQGGDYEQYF. The DNA of the CDR3 is TGTGCCAGCAGCCCAGGACAGGGTGGCGATTACGAGCAGTACTTC.

This clonotype was picked up many times. The chain couples TRBV7-2 to TRBJ2-1; 7 bases match TRBD1. The V and J ends lost 5 bases and 4 bases, in that order; junction bases with no gene match: 8. In germline, CDR1 is SGHTA, CDR2 FQGNSA. The CDR3 totals 15 residues. The CDR3 nucleotides read TGTGCCAGCAGCCCACGACAGGGATCGTACAATGAGCAGTTCTTC. It encodes CASSPRQGSYNEQFF.

The sample holds many counts of this clonotype. The V call is TRBV28, the J call TRBJ2-7; no reliable D call. Germline V CDR1 and CDR2: MDHEN, SYDVKM. Trimming took off 2 bases at V and 3 bases at J, with 5 bases between the two ends. There are 12 residues in the CDR3. CDR3 amino acids: CASSLNNYEQYF. The CDR3 DNA follows: TGTGCCAGCAGTTTAAACAACTACGAGCAGTACTTC.

At least ten counts were recorded for this clonotype. This chain joins TRBV7-9 and TRBJ2-7, with D uncertain. Germline V CDR1 and CDR2: SEHNR, FQNEAQ (reference sequence). The CDR3 has 12 amino acids. V was clipped by 2 bases and J by 4 bases, with 6 bases between them. The CDR3 here is CASSLSGYEQYF. CDR3 nucleotide sequence: TGTGCCAGCAGCTTAAGTGGGTACGAGCAGTACTTC.

The table lists this clonotype with a few counts. The gene calls are TRBV23-1 and TRBJ2-7; a weak D match, TRBD2 (6 bases). Being an ORF, TRBV23-1 has a function that is uncertain. V was clipped by 6 bases and J by 3 bases, with 15 bases between them. The CDR3 runs to 14 residues. Written as DNA, the CDR3 is TGCGCCAGCAGACCCGCGGGGCCAGGCTACGAGCAGTACTTC. This translates into CASRPAGPGYEQYF.

This clonotype was detected ten times or more. The chain links TRBV20-1 to TRBJ2-5; 11 bases are shared with TRBD1. V was clipped by 5 bases and J by 4 bases; unmatched bases: 12. CDR3 length equals 16 residues. The germline V gene has CDR1 DFQATT and CDR2 SNEGSKA (reference sequence). In nucleotides, the CDR3 is TGCAGTGCTCCATGGGGACAGGGGGACGATCGAGAGACCCAGTACTTC. Its translation: CSAPWGQGDDRETQYF.

This clonotype was observed many times. V and J are TRBV15 and TRBJ2-1; 8 nucleotides match TRBD2. The CDR3 loop spans 16 amino acids. The trim removed 4 bases at V and 8 bases at J, leaving 13 bases unmatched. CDR1 is LNHNV, CDR2 YYDKDF, per germline (reference sequence). The CDR3 protein is CATSTTLGGVWDEQFF. CDR3 DNA: TGTGCCACCAGCACCACTCTCGGGGGGGTTTGGGATGAGCAGTTCTTC.

This clonotype was seen a few times. The chain is built from TRBV6-1 and TRBJ1-1; D gene unclear. This CDR3 comprises 15 residues. Germline V lookup: CDR1 MNHNS, CDR2 SASEGT. The V gene lost 2 bases and the J gene lost 0 bases, with 10 bases spanning the gap. The CDR3 coding sequence is TGTGCCAGCAGTGAATCCGGCAAGATGAACACTGAAGCTTTCTTT. Residues: CASSESGKMNTEAFF.

The chain employs TRBV28 and TRBJ2-5; D is unresolved. V gave up 5 bases and J gave up 0 bases, with 13 bases separating them. Germline V lookup: CDR1 MDHEN, CDR2 SYDVKM. The CDR3 is 15 amino acids. The CDR3 region is CASSTRTLYQETQYF. DNA of the CDR3: TGTGCCAGCAGTACACGGACGCTTTACCAAGAGACCCAGTACTTC.

This clonotype was detected ten times or more. The chain is built from TRBV7-2 and TRBJ1-4; D unresolved. The V gene's germline CDR1 is SGHTA and CDR2 FQGNSA. Trimming stripped 5 bases from V and 5 bases from J, with 12 bases between. The CDR3 is made up of 14 amino acids. As DNA, the CDR3 is TGTGCCAGCAGCCTAGGAGGGCTGAATGAAAAACTGTTTTTT. It specifies CASSLGGLNEKLFF.

This clonotype was observed a single time. Given the absence of the conserved phenylalanine or tryptophan at the CDR3 end, a read error is likely. The CDR3 loop is CSAEGLAGGRPYEQYL. CDR3 in DNA: TGCAGTGCGGAGGGACTAGCGGGGGGCAGGCCCTACGAGCAGTACTTA. The V and J genes are TRBV20-1 and TRBJ2-7, with 15 positions matching TRBD2. The CDR3 is 16 amino acids. The germline gives CDR1 DFQATT, CDR2 SNEGSKA (reference sequence). V shed 6 bases and J 2 bases; nucleotides not matched to a gene: 8.

There are many counts of this clonotype. The V gene is TRBV7-2, the J gene TRBJ1-2, with a weak D call TRBD1 (6 bases). Per germline, CDR1 SGHTA and CDR2 FQGNSA. V was pared by 1 base and J by 5 bases, with 11 bases between. The CDR3 consists of 14 residues. The CDR3 sequence: CASSLEGRGYGYTF. The DNA for the CDR3 is TGTGCCAGCAGCTTAGAAGGCAGGGGTTATGGCTACACCTTC.

This clonotype was detected only once. This chain joins TRBV29-1 and TRBJ1-2; D is perhaps TRBD1 (5 bases). The V gene lost 4 bases and the J gene lost 4 bases, with 7 bases spanning the gap. The CDR3 covers 11 residues. CDR1 and CDR2 (germline): SQVTM, ANQGSEA. CDR3 residues: CSVGQPYGYTF. The CDR3 DNA reads TGCAGCGTTGGACAGCCCTATGGCTACACCTTC. Variable domain in full (rest from reference TRBV29-1 and TRBJ1-2): SAVISQKPSRDICQRGTSLTIQCQVDSQVTMMFWYRQQPGQSLTLIATANQGSEATYESGFVIDKFPISRPNLTFSTLTVSNMSPEDSSIYLCSVGQPYGYTFGSGTRLTVV.

This clonotype was observed a handful of times. The gene calls are TRBV28 and TRBJ2-7, with D tentatively TRBD1 (5 bases). Trimming took 1 base from V and 2 from J, leaving 9 bases between them. Germline V gene sequence: CDR1 MDHEN, CDR2 SYDVKM. This CDR3 is built from 14 residues. CDR3 loop: CASSLYGAPYEQYF. In DNA form, the CDR3 reads TGTGCCAGCAGTTTATATGGGGCACCCTACGAGCAGTACTTC.

V usage is TRBV28 and J usage is TRBJ1-5, with TRBD1 identical over 9 bases. From germline, CDR1 is MDHEN and CDR2 SYDVKM. The junction had 10 bases not matched to a gene; V was cut back by 6 bases and J by 7 bases. The CDR3 has 15 residues. The CDR3 DNA is TGTGCCAGCAGGGGGACCGGGACAGGGTTCCAGCCCCAGCATTTT. Encoded protein: CASRGTGTGFQPQHF. Together with reference TRBV28 and TRBJ1-5, the CDR3 gives the full variable domain: DVKVTQSSRYLVKRTGEKVFLECVQDMDHENMFWYRQDPGLGLRLIYFSYDVKMKEKGDIPEGYSVSREKKERFSLILESASTNQTSMYLCASRGTGTGFQPQHFGDGTRLSIL.

Many counts were recorded for this clonotype. The conserved final phenylalanine or tryptophan is absent from the CDR3, which likely points to a read error. Because the CDR3's place on the DNA is in doubt, the DNA is left out and the CDR3 is given as listed by TCRdb. This chain joins TRBV6-1 and TRBJ2-7; the tabulated D call, TRBD2, remains unverified against the DNA. Ends included, the CDR3 has 12 residues. From germline, CDR1 is MNHNS and CDR2 SASEGT. CDR3 in amino acids: CASSELESPPYL.